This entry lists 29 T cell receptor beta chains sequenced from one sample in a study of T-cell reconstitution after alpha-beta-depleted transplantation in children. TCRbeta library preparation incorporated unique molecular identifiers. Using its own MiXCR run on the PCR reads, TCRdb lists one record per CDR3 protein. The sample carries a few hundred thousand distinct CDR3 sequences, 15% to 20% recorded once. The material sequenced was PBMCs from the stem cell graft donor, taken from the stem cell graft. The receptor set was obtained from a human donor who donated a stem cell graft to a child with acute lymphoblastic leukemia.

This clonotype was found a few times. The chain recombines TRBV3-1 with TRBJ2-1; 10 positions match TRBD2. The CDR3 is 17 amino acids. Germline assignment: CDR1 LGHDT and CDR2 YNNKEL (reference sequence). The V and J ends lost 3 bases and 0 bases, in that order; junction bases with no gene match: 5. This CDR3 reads CASSHGLAERSYNEQFF. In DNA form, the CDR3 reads TGTGCCAGCAGCCATGGACTAGCGGAGCGCTCCTACAATGAGCAGTTCTTC.

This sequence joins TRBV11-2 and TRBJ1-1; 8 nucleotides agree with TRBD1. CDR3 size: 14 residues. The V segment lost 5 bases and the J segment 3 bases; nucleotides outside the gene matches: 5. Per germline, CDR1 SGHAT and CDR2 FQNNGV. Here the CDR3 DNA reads TGTGCCAGCAGCCCCGGACAGGGCCACACTGAAGCTTTCTTT. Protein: CASSPGQGHTEAFF. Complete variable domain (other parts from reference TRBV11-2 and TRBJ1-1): EAGVAQSPRYKIIEKRQSVAFWCNPISGHATLYWYQQILGQGPKLLIQFQNNGVVDDSQLPKDRFSAERLKGVDSTLKIQPAKLEDSAVYLCASSPGQGHTEAFFGQGTRLTVV.

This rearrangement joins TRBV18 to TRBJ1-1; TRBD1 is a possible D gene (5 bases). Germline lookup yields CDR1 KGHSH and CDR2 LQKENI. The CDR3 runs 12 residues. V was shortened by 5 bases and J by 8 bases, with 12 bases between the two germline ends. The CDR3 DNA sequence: TGTGCCAGCTCAACAGAGGAGGGGGAAGCTTTCTTT. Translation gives CASSTEEGEAFF.

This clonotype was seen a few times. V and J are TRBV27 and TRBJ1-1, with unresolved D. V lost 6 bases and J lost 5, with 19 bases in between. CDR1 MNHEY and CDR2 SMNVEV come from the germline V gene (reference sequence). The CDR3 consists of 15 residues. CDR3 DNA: TGTGCCAGCAGCCACGGACCGGGCCGTATAACTGAAGCTTTCTTT. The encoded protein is CASSHGPGRITEAFF.

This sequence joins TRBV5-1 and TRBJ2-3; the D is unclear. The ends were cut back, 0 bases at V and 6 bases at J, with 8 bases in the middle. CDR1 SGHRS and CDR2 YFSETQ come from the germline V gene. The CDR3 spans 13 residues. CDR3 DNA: TGCGCCAGCAGCTTGGTTCTCGGGGATACGCAGTATTTT. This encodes CASSLVLGDTQYF.

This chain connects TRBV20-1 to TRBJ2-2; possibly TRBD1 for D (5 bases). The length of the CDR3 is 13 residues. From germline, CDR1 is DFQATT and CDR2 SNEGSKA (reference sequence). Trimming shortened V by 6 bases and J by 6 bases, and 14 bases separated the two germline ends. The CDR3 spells CSARTFVPGELFF. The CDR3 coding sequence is TGCAGTGCCCGGACATTCGTCCCCGGGGAGCTGTTTTTT.

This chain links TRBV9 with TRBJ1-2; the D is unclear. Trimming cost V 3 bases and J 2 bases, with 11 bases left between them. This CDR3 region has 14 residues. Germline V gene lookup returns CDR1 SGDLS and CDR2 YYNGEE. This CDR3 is CASSGLDGNYGYTF. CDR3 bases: TGTGCCAGCAGCGGCTTGGACGGGAACTATGGCTACACCTTC.

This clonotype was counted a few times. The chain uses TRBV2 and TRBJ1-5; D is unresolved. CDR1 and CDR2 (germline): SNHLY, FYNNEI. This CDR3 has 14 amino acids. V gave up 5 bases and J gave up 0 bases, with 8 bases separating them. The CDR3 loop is CASSRLNSNQPQHF. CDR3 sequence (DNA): TGTGCCAGCAGTCGACTGAATAGCAATCAGCCCCAGCATTTT.

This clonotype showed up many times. The CDR3 DNA reads TGTGCCATCAGTGAGTCCCGACTAGCGGGACCCACCCTGAACATTCAGTACTTC. This encodes CAISESRLAGPTLNIQYF. The chain links TRBV10-3 to TRBJ2-4; 11 nucleotides line up with TRBD2. CDR1 ENHRY and CDR2 SYGVKD come from the germline V gene. V shed 0 bases and J 7 bases; nucleotides not matched to a gene: 11. The CDR3 has 18 amino acids.

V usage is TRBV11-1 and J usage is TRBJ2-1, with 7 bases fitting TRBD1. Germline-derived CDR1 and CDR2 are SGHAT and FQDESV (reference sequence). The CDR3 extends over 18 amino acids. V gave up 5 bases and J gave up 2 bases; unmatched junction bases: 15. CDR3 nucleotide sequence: TGTGCCAGCAGCCTCACAACCAACCGGGACAGACCCTACAATGAGCAGTTCTTC. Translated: CASSLTTNRDRPYNEQFF.

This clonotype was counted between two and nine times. The chain's CDR3 is CASSQDPGQGTVRLHF. The CDR3 region has the DNA TGCGCCAGCAGCCAAGATCCGGGACAGGGCACGGTCCGGCTCCACTTT. The chain joins TRBV4-1 to TRBJ1-6; 9 bases fit TRBD1. The CDR3 spans 16 residues. The germline CDR1 and CDR2 sequences are MGHRA and YSYEKL. The ends lost 0 bases at V and 16 bases at J; junction bases unmatched: 13.

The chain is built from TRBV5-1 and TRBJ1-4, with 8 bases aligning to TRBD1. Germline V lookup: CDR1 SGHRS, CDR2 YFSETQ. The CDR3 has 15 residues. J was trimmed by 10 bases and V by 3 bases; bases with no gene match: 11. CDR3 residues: CASSSGQGGQPKLFF. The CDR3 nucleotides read TGCGCCAGCAGCTCCGGACAGGGTGGACAGCCAAAACTGTTTTTT.

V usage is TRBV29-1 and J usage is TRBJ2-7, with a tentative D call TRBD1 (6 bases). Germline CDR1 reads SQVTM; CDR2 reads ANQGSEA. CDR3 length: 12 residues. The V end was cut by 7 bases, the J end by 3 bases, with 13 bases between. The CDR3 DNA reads TGCAGCGCAAGGGACAACAACTACGAGCAGTACTTC. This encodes CSARDNNYEQYF.

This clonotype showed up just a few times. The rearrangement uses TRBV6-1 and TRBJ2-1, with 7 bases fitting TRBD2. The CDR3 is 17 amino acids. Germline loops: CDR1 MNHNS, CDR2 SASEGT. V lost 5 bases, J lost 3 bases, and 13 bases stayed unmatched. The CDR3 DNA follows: TGTGCCAGCAGTCGACTAGCCGATTCGTCTGGCTACAATGAGCAGTTCTTC. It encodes CASSRLADSSGYNEQFF.

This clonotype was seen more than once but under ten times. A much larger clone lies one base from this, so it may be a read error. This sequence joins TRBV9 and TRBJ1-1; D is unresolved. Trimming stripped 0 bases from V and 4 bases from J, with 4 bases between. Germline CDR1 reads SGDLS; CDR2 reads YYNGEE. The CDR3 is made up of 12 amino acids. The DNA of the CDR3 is TGTGCCAGCAGCGTAGTGGGCACTGAAGCTTTCTTT. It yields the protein CASSVVGTEAFF.

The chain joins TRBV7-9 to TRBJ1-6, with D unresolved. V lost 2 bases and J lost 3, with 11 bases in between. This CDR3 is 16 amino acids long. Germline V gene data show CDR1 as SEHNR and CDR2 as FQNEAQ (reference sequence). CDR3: CASSLTRAFYNSPLHF. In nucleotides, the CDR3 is TGTGCCAGCAGCTTAACTCGAGCTTTCTATAATTCACCCCTCCACTTT. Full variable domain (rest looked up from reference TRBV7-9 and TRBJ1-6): DTGVSQNPRHKITKRGQNVTFRCDPISEHNRLYWYRQTLGQGPEFLTYFQNEAQLEKSRLLSDRFSAERPKGSFSTLEIQRTEQGDSAMYLCASSLTRAFYNSPLHFGNGTRLTVT.

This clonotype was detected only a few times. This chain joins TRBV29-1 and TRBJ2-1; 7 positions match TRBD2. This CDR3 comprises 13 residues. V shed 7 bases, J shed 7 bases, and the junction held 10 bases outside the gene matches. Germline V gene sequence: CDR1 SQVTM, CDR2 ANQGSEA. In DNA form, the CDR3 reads TGCAGCGGAGAGAGTCCAGCGGGGAATGAGCAGTTCTTC. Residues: CSGESPAGNEQFF.

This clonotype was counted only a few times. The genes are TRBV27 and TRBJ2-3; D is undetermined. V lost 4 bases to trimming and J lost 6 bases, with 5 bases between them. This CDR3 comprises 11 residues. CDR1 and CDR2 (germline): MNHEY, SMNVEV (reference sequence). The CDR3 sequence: CASSWSDTQYF. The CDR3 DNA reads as TGTGCCAGCAGTTGGTCGGATACGCAGTATTTT.

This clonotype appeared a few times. CDR3 sequence: CASSWGLARGDIQYF. DNA for the CDR3: TGTGCCAGCAGCTGGGGTCTAGCGAGAGGGGACATTCAGTACTTC. This chain uses TRBV5-5 with TRBJ2-4, with D perhaps TRBD2 (6 bases). The germline V gene encodes CDR1 SGHKS and CDR2 YYEKEE (reference sequence). This CDR3 has 15 amino acids. The ends were cut back, 3 bases at V and 8 bases at J, with 18 bases in the middle. Together with reference TRBV5-5 and TRBJ2-4, the CDR3 gives the full variable domain: DAGVTQSPTHLIKTRGQQVTLRCSPISGHKSVSWYQQVLGQGPQFIFQYYEKEERGRGNFPDRFSARQFPNYSSELNVNALLLGDSALYLCASSWGLARGDIQYFGAGTRLSVL.

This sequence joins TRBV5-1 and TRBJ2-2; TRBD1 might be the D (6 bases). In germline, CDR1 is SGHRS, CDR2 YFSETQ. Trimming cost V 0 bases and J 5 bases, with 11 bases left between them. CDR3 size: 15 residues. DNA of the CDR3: TGCGCCAGCAGCTTGGGAATAGGACAGACCGGGGAGCTGTTTTTT. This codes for CASSLGIGQTGELFF. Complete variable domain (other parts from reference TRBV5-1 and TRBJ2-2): KAGVTQTPRYLIKTRGQQVTLSCSPISGHRSVSWYQQTPGQGLQFLFEYFSETQRNKGNFPGRFSGRQFSNSRSEMNVSTLELGDSALYLCASSLGIGQTGELFFGEGSRLTVL.

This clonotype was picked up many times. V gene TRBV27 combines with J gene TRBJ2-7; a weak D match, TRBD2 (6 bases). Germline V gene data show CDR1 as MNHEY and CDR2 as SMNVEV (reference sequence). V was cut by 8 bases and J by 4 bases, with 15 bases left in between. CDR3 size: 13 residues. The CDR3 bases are TGTGCCAGCGCCCCTGGGACTTCTTACGAGCAGTACTTC. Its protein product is CASAPGTSYEQYF.

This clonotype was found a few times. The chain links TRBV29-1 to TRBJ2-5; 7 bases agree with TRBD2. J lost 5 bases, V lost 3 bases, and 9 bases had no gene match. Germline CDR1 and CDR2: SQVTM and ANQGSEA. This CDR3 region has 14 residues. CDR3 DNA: TGCAGCGTTGAGAGGCGCGGGAGATACGAGACCCAGTACTTC. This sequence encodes CSVERRGRYETQYF.

As DNA, the CDR3 is TGTGCCAGCAGTCCCTTGGGGGGCAGGGAGGACGAGCAGTACTTC. Amino acids: CASSPLGGREDEQYF. This chain uses TRBV7-3 with TRBJ2-7; D may correspond to TRBD1 or TRBD2 (6 bases each). V shed 6 bases and J shed 5 bases, with 20 bases lying between them. The CDR3 spans 15 residues. The V gene's germline CDR1 is SGHTA and CDR2 FQGTGA.

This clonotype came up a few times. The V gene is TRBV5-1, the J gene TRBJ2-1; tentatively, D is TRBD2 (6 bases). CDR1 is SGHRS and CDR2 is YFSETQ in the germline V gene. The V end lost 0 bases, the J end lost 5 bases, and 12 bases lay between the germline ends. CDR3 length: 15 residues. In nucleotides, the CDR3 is TGCGCCAGCAGCTTGGCAGGGAGGTCAGACAATGAGCAGTTCTTC. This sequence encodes CASSLAGRSDNEQFF.

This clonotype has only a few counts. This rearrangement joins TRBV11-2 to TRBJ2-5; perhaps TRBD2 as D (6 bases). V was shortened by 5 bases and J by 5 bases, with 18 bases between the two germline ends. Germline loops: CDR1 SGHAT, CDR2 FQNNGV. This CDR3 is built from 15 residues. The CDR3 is CASSKSGGVGETQYF. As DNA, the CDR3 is TGTGCCAGCAGCAAAAGCGGAGGGGTAGGGGAGACCCAGTACTTC.

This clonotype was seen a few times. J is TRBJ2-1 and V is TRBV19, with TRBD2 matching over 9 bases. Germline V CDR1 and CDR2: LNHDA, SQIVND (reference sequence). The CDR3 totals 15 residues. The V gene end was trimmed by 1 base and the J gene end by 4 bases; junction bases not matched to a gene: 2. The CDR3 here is CASSIGLAVYNEQFF. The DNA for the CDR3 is TGTGCCAGTAGTATAGGACTAGCGGTTTACAATGAGCAGTTCTTC.

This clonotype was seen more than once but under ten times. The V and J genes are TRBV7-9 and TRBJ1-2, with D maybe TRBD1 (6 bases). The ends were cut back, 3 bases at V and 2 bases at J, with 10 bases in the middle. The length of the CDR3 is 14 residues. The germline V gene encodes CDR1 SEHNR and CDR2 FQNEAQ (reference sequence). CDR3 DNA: TGTGCCAGCAGCTTCGGGGGGCGCAACTATGGCTACACCTTC. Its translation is CASSFGGRNYGYTF.

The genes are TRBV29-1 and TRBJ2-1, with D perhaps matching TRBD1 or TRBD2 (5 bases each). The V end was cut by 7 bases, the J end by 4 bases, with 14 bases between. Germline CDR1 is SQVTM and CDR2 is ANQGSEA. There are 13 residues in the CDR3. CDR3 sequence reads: CSADRDAYNEQFF. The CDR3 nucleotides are TGCAGCGCCGACCGGGACGCTTACAATGAGCAGTTCTTC.

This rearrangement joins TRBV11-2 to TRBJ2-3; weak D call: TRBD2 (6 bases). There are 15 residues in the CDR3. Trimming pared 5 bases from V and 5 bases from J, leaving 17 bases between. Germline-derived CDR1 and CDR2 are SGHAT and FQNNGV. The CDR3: CASSLEASVLDTQYF. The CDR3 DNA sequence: TGTGCCAGCAGCCTCGAAGCTAGCGTTCTAGATACGCAGTATTTT. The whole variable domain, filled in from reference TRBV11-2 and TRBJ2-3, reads EAGVAQSPRYKIIEKRQSVAFWCNPISGHATLYWYQQILGQGPKLLIQFQNNGVVDDSQLPKDRFSAERLKGVDSTLKIQPAKLEDSAVYLCASSLEASVLDTQYFGPGTRLTVL.